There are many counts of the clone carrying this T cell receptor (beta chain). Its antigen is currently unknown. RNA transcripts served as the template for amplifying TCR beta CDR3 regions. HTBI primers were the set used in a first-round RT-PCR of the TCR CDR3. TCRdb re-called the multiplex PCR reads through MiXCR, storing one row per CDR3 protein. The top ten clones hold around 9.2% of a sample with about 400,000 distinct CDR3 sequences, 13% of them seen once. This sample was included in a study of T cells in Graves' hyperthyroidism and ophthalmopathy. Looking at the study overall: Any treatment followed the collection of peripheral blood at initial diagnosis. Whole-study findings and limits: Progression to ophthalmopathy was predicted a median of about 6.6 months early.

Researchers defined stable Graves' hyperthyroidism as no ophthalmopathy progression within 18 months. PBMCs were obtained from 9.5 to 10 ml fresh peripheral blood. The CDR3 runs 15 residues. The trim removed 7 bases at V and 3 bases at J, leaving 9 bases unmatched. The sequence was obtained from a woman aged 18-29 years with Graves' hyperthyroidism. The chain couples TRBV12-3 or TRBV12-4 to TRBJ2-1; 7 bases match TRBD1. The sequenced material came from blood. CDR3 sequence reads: CASTITRDSYNEQFF. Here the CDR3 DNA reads TGTGCCAGCACCATCACCCGGGACAGCTACAATGAGCAGTTCTTC.